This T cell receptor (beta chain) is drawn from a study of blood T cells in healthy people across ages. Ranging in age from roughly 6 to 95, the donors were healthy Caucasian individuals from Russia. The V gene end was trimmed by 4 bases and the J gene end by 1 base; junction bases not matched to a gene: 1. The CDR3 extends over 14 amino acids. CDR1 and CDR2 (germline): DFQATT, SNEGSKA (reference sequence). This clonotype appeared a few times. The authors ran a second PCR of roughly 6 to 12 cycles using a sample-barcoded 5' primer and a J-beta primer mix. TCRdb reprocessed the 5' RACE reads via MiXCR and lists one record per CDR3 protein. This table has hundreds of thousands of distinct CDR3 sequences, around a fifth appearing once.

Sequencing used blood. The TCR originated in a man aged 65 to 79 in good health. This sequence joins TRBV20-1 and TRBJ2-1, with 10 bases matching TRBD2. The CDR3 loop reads CSATGLASYNEQFF. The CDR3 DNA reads TGCAGTGCTACGGGACTAGCGTCCTACAATGAGCAGTTCTTC.